Below, 14 T cell receptor beta chains from the same sample are listed, as sequenced in a study of shared clonotypes between healthy human individuals. Repertoires were generated with immunoSEQ multiplex PCR, while TCRdb's copy carries only in-frame clones and drops some. The table includes around 430,000 clones, roughly 77% detected once. The material sequenced was PBMCs. The receptor set was obtained from a woman aged 40 to 49 in good health. Some clones in this sample may be carry-over from other donors' samples.

This clone was observed a handful of times. Other DNA sequences from this sample encode an identical CDR3 as well. J is TRBJ1-1 and V is TRBV7-2; D ambiguous. The V end lost 1 base, the J end lost 1 base, and 10 bases lay between the germline ends. Germline V gene lookup returns CDR1 SGHTA and CDR2 FQGNSA. The CDR3 runs to 15 residues. The CDR3 sequence is CASSLDIGSNTEAFF. The CDR3 region has the DNA TGTGCCAGCAGCTTAGATATAGGATCGAACACTGAAGCTTTCTTT.

The J gene is TRBJ1-6, the V gene TRBV30, with TRBD1 matching 7 bases. The ends lost 1 base at V and 9 bases at J; junction bases unmatched: 0. Germline V lookup: CDR1 GTSNPN, CDR2 SVGIG (reference sequence). This CDR3 comprises 12 residues. CDR3 sequence reads: CAWSDRGSPLHF. CDR3 DNA: TGTGCCTGGAGTGACAGGGGTTCACCCCTCCACTTT. Filled out from reference TRBV30 and TRBJ1-6, the complete variable domain reads SQTIHQWPATLVQPVGSPLSLECTVEGTSNPNLYWYRQAAGRGLQLLFYSVGIGQISSEVPQNLSASRPQDRQFILSSKKLLLSDSGFYLCAWSDRGSPLHFGNGTRLTVT.

This chain joins TRBV18 and TRBJ2-2; no definite D call. V was shortened by 2 bases and J by 0 bases, with 10 bases between the two germline ends. The CDR3 has 16 residues. Germline values: CDR1 KGHSH, CDR2 LQKENI. The CDR3: CASSPRKEANTGELFF. CDR3 nucleotides: TGTGCCAGCTCACCAAGAAAAGAGGCGAACACCGGGGAGCTGTTTTTT.

The V and J genes are TRBV6-1 and TRBJ2-2; D uncertain. In germline, CDR1 is MNHNS, CDR2 SASEGT. This CDR3 is built from 13 residues. Trimming took off 1 base at V and 3 bases at J, with 3 bases between the two ends. The DNA of the CDR3 is TGTGCCAGCAGTGAAGATTACACCGGGGAGCTGTTTTTT. Protein product: CASSEDYTGELFF.

The chain uses TRBV6-6 and TRBJ1-4, with 7 bases identical to TRBD1. From germline, CDR1 is MNHNY and CDR2 SVGAGI (reference sequence). This CDR3 is 15 amino acids long. Trimming removed 3 bases from V and 4 bases from J; junction bases left unmatched: 5. CDR3 bases: TGTGCCAGCAGTTATCGGACAGGCGGTAATGAAAAACTGTTTTTT. It yields the protein CASSYRTGGNEKLFF.

The table lists this clone with a few counts. The CDR3 nucleotides are TGTGCCTCGACGACTAGCGGGAGGGTGGGGGAGACCCAGTACTTC. Translation: CASTTSGRVGETQYF. The J gene is TRBJ2-5, the V gene TRBV30, with 14 bases identical to TRBD2. The CDR3 has 15 residues. Per germline, CDR1 GTSNPN and CDR2 SVGIG (reference sequence). The J segment lost 5 bases and the V segment lost 7 bases, leaving 9 bases of the junction unmatched.

V gene TRBV7-3 combines with J gene TRBJ2-1; 7 bases match TRBD2. Per germline, CDR1 SGHTA and CDR2 FQGTGA. V gave up 3 bases and J gave up 6 bases; unmatched junction bases: 14. The CDR3 is made up of 17 amino acids. CDR3 nucleotide sequence: TGTGCCAGCAGCTTGCTCGGGGGGATTGGGATCGTCAATGAGCAGTTCTTC. It yields the protein CASSLLGGIGIVNEQFF.

The CDR3 nucleotides are TGTGCCAGCAGCTTGGGCGGGAGAAGGTACAATGAGCAGTTCTTC. It codes for CASSLGGRRYNEQFF. The V and J genes are TRBV5-6 and TRBJ2-1, with 7 bases matching TRBD2. The germline gives CDR1 SGHDT, CDR2 YYEEEE. The V and J ends lost 0 bases and 4 bases, in that order; junction bases with no gene match: 4. The CDR3 has 15 residues.

The V and J genes are TRBV7-9 and TRBJ1-2, with 7 bases fitting TRBD1. The CDR3 length is 14 residues. Germline CDR1 and CDR2: SEHNR and FQNEAQ (reference sequence). J gave up 5 bases and V 5 bases, and 8 bases lay outside the gene matches. The chain's CDR3 is CASSPRQGIYGYTF. CDR3 bases: TGTGCCAGCAGCCCCCGACAGGGAATTTATGGCTACACCTTC.

The rearrangement joins TRBV4-1 to TRBJ1-2; D gene uncertain. The V gene lost 1 base and the J gene lost 14 bases, with 14 bases spanning the gap. The CDR3 extends over 12 amino acids. The germline V gene has CDR1 MGHRA and CDR2 YSYEKL. CDR3 residues: CASSQVRGTATF. CDR3 nucleotides: TGCGCCAGCAGCCAAGTGCGTGGCACCGCGACCTTC.

This clone was counted at least ten times. This chain's CDR3 is CASSPDRREKLFF. The CDR3 DNA sequence: TGTGCCAGCAGCCCCGACAGACGCGAAAAACTGTTTTTT. The chain uses TRBV7-2 and TRBJ1-4; TRBD1 is a possible D gene (5 bases). The V and J ends lost 5 bases and 8 bases respectively, with 12 bases between them. This CDR3 has 13 residues. Germline V gene sequence: CDR1 SGHTA, CDR2 FQGNSA.

Concerning this clone itself: Possible read error: a much larger clone is one base away. The same CDR3 also results from other DNA sequences found in this sample. The chain employs TRBV15 and TRBJ2-6; maybe TRBD2 (5 bases). In germline, CDR1 is LNHNV, CDR2 YYDKDF (reference sequence). V was shortened by 3 bases and J by 0 bases, with 6 bases between the two germline ends. The CDR3 sequence is 15 residues long. Written as DNA, the CDR3 is TGTGCCACCAGCAGGGAGGACTCTGGGGCCAACGTCCTGACTTTC. Protein product: CATSREDSGANVLTF. Together with reference TRBV15 and TRBJ2-6, the CDR3 gives the full variable domain: DAMVIQNPRYQVTQFGKPVTLSCSQTLNHNVMYWYQQKSSQAPKLLFHYYDKDFNNEADTPDNFQSRRPNTSFCFLDIRSPGLGDTAMYLCATSREDSGANVLTFGAGSRLTVL.

J is TRBJ2-4 and V is TRBV30; TRBD1 matches 9 bases. The CDR3 runs to 14 residues. The ends lost 5 bases at V and 6 bases at J; junction bases unmatched: 8. Germline lookup yields CDR1 GTSNPN and CDR2 SVGIG (reference sequence). The CDR3 loop is CAWCRTGVGNIQYF. For the CDR3, the DNA is TGTGCCTGGTGCAGGACAGGGGTGGGAAACATTCAGTACTTC.

The sample holds a few counts of this clone. The chain uses TRBV5-1 and TRBJ1-3; possible D gene TRBD1, 6 bases. The V end lost 4 bases, the J end lost 7 bases, and 15 bases lay between the germline ends. Per the germline V gene, CDR1 is SGHRS and CDR2 is YFSETQ. The CDR3 totals 14 residues. The CDR3 loop reads CASSPLQGSNTIYF. CDR3 in DNA: TGCGCCAGCAGCCCCCTACAGGGTAGCAACACCATATATTTT.